This TCR beta chain derives from a study of cytomegalovirus exposure and HLA in healthy donors. Study-wide points: TCR beta V- and J-gene trimming, according to a later analysis, was linked to a missense DCLRE1C variant. About 90% or about 30% of the time was how often most TCR beta V segments were productive, according to an earlier analysis. A later analysis showed HLA-associated TCR beta chains outstripping equally common others in clonal expansion.

Primers included in the PCR were 60 Vbeta and 13 Jbeta primers. Original processing notes: The authors later counted 75 million to 90 million unique TCR beta chains, some 11 million of them shared. The method was immunoSEQ multiplex PCR; TCRdb's version includes in-frame clones alone and lacks a portion of them. From that table come the V and J calls and clone size; the DNA was used to work out D and trimming. The sample includes some 200,000 clones, 70% to 80% of them seen just once. Per germline, CDR1 GTSNPN and CDR2 SVGIG (reference sequence). The junction had 13 bases not matched to a gene; V was cut back by 5 bases and J by 1 base. The CDR3 loop spans 17 amino acids. In regard to this clone: What it binds is unknown. Distinct nucleotide sequences in the sample also encode this CDR3.

The sequenced material came from PBMCs. This receptor was taken from a girl aged 2 to 10 in good health and CMV-seronegative. V usage is TRBV30 and J usage is TRBJ2-1; 8 positions match TRBD2. In DNA form, the CDR3 reads TGTGCCTGGCGGCTGGCGGGAGGCAGTTGGTCCTACAATGAGCAGTTCTTC. Translated, it gives CAWRLAGGSWSYNEQFF.